The T cell receptor (beta chain) under discussion was sequenced for a study of response to subunit inactivated influenza vaccine. Trimming pared 4 bases from V and 7 bases from J, leaving 13 bases between. Germline CDR1 SEHNR, CDR2 FQNEAQ (reference sequence). This CDR3 region has 14 residues. MiXCR, applied by TCRdb to the RT-PCR reads, yields one record per CDR3 protein. Of more than 200,000 distinct CDR3 sequences in the sample, less than 15% were seen once. There are many counts of this clonotype. The antigen is undetermined. Study-wide points: Few new T cells, the authors suggested, are recruited by each seasonal influenza vaccination.

V is TRBV7-9 and J is TRBJ2-2; D gene uncertain. This specimen was non-naive T cells sorted from PBMCs, taken around 15 days before vaccination. The sequence derives from a man aged 45-60 years who received an inactivated influenza vaccine. The CDR3 region is CASSSTSVYGELFF. CDR3 sequence (DNA): TGTGCCAGCAGCTCTACCTCGGTTTACGGGGAGCTGTTTTTT.